The present TCR beta chain was sequenced within a study of blood T cell repertoires in COVID-19. Study at large: From the United States, Italy and Spain came samples of acute and convalescent COVID-19. PBMCs, B-cell-depleted T cells, or T cells provided the cDNA or gDNA that made up the material.

Germline CDR1 reads LNHDA; CDR2 reads SQIVND (reference sequence). The CDR3 is 14 amino acids. Trimming left V 6 bases short and J 6 bases short, with 17 bases between. Authors' processing steps: Quantification of nucleated cells was approximated via reference gene primer amplification. Produced via immunoSEQ multiplex PCR; TCRdb's table is partial and in-frame only. From that table come the V and J calls and clone size; the DNA was used to work out D and trimming. The sample lists roughly 230,000 clones; roughly 84% were seen once. Input material: peripheral blood. This rearrangement joins TRBV19 to TRBJ1-2, with D possibly being TRBD1 (5 bases). The clonotype originates from a middle-aged man with acute or convalescent COVID-19. CDR3 nucleotide sequence: TGTGCCAGTAGCCCGTTAGGCGGGGCGGATGGCTACACCTTC. Amino acid sequence: CASSPLGGADGYTF. The full variable domain, in which reference TRBV19 and TRBJ1-2 provide the parts outside the CDR3, is DGGITQSPKYLFRKEGQNVTLSCEQNLNHDAMYWYRQDPGQGLRLIYYSQIVNDFQKGDIAEGYSVSREKKESFPLTVTSAQKNPTAFYLCASSPLGGADGYTFGSGTRLTVV.